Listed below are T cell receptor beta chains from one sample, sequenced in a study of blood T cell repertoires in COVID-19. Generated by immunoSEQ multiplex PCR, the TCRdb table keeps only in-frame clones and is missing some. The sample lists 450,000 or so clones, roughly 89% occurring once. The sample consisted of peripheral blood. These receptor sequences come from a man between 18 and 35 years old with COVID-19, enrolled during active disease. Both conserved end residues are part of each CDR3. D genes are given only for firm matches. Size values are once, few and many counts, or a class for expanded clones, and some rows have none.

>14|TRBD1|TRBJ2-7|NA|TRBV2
TGTGCCAGCAGAAGCAGACAGGGCTCGGGAGAGCAGTACTTC
CASRSRQGSGEQYF
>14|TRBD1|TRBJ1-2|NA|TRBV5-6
TGTGCCAGCAGCTTTGGGACAGGGAGTTATGGCTACACCTTC
CASSFGTGSYGYTF
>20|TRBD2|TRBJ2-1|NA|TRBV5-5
TGTGCCAGCAGCTCGATCATCACGGGACTAGCGGGAGTACCCTACAATGAGCAGTTCTTC
CASSSIITGLAGVPYNEQFF
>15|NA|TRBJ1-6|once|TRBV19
TGTGCCAGTAGTATTGGTTGGGGGCACGATTCACCCCTCCACTTT
CASSIGWGHDSPLHF
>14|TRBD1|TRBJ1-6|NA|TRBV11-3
TGTGCCAGCAGTTTGACAGGGGTGGGTTCACCCCTCCACTTT
CASSLTGVGSPLHF
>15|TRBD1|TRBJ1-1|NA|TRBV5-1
TGCGCCAGCAGCTTGGGGGGACAGCCCAACACTGAAGCTTTCTTT
CASSLGGQPNTEAFF
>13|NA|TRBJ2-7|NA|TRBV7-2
TGTGCCAGCAGCCCTGACAATTCCTACGAGCAGTACTTC
CASSPDNSYEQYF
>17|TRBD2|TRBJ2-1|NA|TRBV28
TGTGCCAGCAGTTCCTATATACTAGCGGGGGGCCTTAAAGAGCAGTTCTTC
CASSSYILAGGLKEQFF
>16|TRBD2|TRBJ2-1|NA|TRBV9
TGTGCCAGCAGCATCAGCGGAGGACTAGCTTACAATGAGCAGTTCTTC
CASSISGGLAYNEQFF
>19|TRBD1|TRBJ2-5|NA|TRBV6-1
TGTGCCAGCAGTGAAGTTGGGACAGGGGCCTTACATGCGCAAGAGACCCAGTACTTC
CASSEVGTGALHAQETQYF
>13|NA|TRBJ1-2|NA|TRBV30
TGTGCCTGGAGTCTAGGAATTAACTATGGCTACACCTTC
CAWSLGINYGYTF
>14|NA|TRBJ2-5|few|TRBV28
TGTGCCAGCAGCTGGGACTCCCACTATGAGACCCAGTACTTC
CASSWDSHYETQYF
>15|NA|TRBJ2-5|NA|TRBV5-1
TGCGCCAGCAGCTTGGGGGGGAGGTCGGAAGAGACCCAGTACTTC
CASSLGGRSEETQYF
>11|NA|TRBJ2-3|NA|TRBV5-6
TGTGCCAGCAGCTTAGCTAATACGCAGTATTTT
CASSLANTQYF
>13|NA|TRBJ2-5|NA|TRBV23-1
TGCGCCAGCAGACCGGAGGGGCTAGAGACCCAGTACTTC
CASRPEGLETQYF
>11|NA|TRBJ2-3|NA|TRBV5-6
TGTGCCAGCAGTTTAACAGATACGCAGTATTTT
CASSLTDTQYF